A single sample is the source of the 22 T cell receptor beta chains below, sequenced in a study of cytomegalovirus exposure and HLA in healthy donors. 60 Vbeta and 13 Jbeta primers were used in PCR. Libraries were prepared by immunoSEQ multiplex PCR; TCRdb keeps only in-frame clonotypes and omits some of them. Here the sample spans about 150,000 clones, about 80% being singletons. Sequencing was performed on PBMCs. These receptors were obtained from a man in his thirties or forties in good health.

The V and J genes are TRBV7-2 and TRBJ1-5; no clear D gene. Between the trimmed V and J ends, which lost 4 bases and 3 bases, there was a span of 7 bases. Germline loops: CDR1 SGHTA, CDR2 FQGNSA. The CDR3 is made up of 13 amino acids. The CDR3 region is CASSSMNNQPQHF. The CDR3, as DNA: TGTGCCAGCAGCTCTATGAACAATCAGCCCCAGCATTTT. Combining the CDR3 with reference TRBV7-2 and TRBJ1-5 gives the whole variable domain GAGVSQSPSNKVTEKGKDVELRCDPISGHTALYWYRQSLGQGLEFLIYFQGNSAPDKSGLPSDRFSAERTGGSVSTLTIQRTQQEDSAVYLCASSSMNNQPQHFGDGTRLSIL.

This sequence joins TRBV29-1 and TRBJ2-7; 9 bases are shared with TRBD1. V trimming: 6 bases; J trimming: 1 base; junction bases outside the gene matches: 7. CDR3 length: 14 amino acids. CDR1 is SQVTM, CDR2 ANQGSEA, per germline. CDR3 in amino acids: CSVFDRGDSYEQYF. The CDR3 region has the DNA TGCAGCGTCTTTGACAGGGGGGATTCCTACGAGCAGTACTTC.

In its sample, this clone was seen a few times. J is TRBJ2-7 and V is TRBV7-6; possibly TRBD2 for D (6 bases). V lost 3 bases and J lost 3, with 12 bases in between. Germline V lookup: CDR1 SGHVS, CDR2 FNYEAQ. This CDR3 region has 14 residues. In nucleotides, the CDR3 is TGTGCCAGCAGCTTTGGCGGGATCCTCTACGAGCAGTACTTC. It codes for CASSFGGILYEQYF.

The chain is built from TRBV7-9 and TRBJ2-5; a weak D match, TRBD1 (7 bases). V was trimmed by 5 bases and J by 0 bases, leaving 19 bases between them. This CDR3 is built from 17 residues. Germline CDR1 is SEHNR and CDR2 is FQNEAQ (reference sequence). The CDR3 nucleotides are TGTGCCAGCAGCCTCCCCTGGGGCAGGGGGGACCAAGAGACCCAGTACTTC. It codes for CASSLPWGRGDQETQYF.

The genes are TRBV7-8 and TRBJ1-1, with D possibly being TRBD1 (5 bases). This CDR3 comprises 15 residues. Trimming took off 4 bases at V and 0 bases at J, with 12 bases between the two ends. Germline assignment: CDR1 SGHVS and CDR2 FQNEAQ. The CDR3 loop is CASSSWEGLNTEAFF. Written as DNA, the CDR3 is TGTGCCAGCAGCTCATGGGAGGGACTGAACACTGAAGCTTTCTTT.

The chain uses TRBV5-5 and TRBJ1-3, with D maybe TRBD1 (6 bases). V gave up 4 bases and J gave up 4 bases, with 9 bases separating them. CDR3 length: 13 amino acids. From germline, CDR1 is SGHKS and CDR2 YYEKEE (reference sequence). Here the CDR3 DNA reads TGTGCCAGCAGCCGACAGGCAGGAAACACCATATATTTT. Translation: CASSRQAGNTIYF. Complete variable domain (other parts from reference TRBV5-5 and TRBJ1-3): DAGVTQSPTHLIKTRGQQVTLRCSPISGHKSVSWYQQVLGQGPQFIFQYYEKEERGRGNFPDRFSARQFPNYSSELNVNALLLGDSALYLCASSRQAGNTIYFGEGSWLTVV.

The chain uses TRBV19 and TRBJ2-5; TRBD2 aligns across 12 bases. V lost 3 bases and J lost 7; bases outside the gene matches: 9. The CDR3 totals 16 residues. Germline V lookup: CDR1 LNHDA, CDR2 SQIVND (reference sequence). CDR3: CASSIRLAGGPMTQYF. The CDR3 DNA sequence: TGTGCCAGTAGTATTCGTCTAGCGGGAGGGCCGATGACCCAGTACTTC.

The chain has TRBV27 and TRBJ2-3; TRBD1 agrees at 7 bases. The junction had 6 bases not matched to a gene; V was cut back by 7 bases and J by 2 bases. Germline assignment: CDR1 MNHEY and CDR2 SMNVEV (reference sequence). The CDR3 length is 14 residues. The DNA of the CDR3 is TGTGCCAGCACCCCGGGACAGCACACAGATACGCAGTATTTT. This encodes CASTPGQHTDTQYF.

V and J are TRBV5-4 and TRBJ1-5, with 9 bases aligning to TRBD1. This CDR3 region has 16 residues. Trimming cost V 0 bases and J 7 bases; bases outside gene matches: 8. Germline V gene data show CDR1 as SGHNT and CDR2 as YYREEE (reference sequence). Here the CDR3 DNA reads TGTGCCAGCAGCTTGGGCGGGAGACAGGGGGGGCAGCCCCAGCATTTT. The encoded protein is CASSLGGRQGGQPQHF. The whole variable domain, filled in from reference TRBV5-4 and TRBJ1-5, reads ETGVTQSPTHLIKTRGQQVTLRCSSQSGHNTVSWYQQALGQGPQFIFQYYREEENGRGNFPPRFSGLQFPNYSSELNVNALELDDSALYLCASSLGGRQGGQPQHFGDGTRLSIL.

The chain joins TRBV29-1 to TRBJ1-2; tentative D call: TRBD1 (5 bases). The germline V gene encodes CDR1 SQVTM and CDR2 ANQGSEA. The ends were cut back, 2 bases at V and 8 bases at J, with 15 bases in the middle. This CDR3 contains 13 residues. Written as DNA, the CDR3 is TGCAGCGTTGAAACTGCCGACAGACGGGGCTACACCTTC. It specifies CSVETADRRGYTF.

This clone was recorded only once. The rearrangement uses TRBV15 and TRBJ2-7; 7 bases are a match to TRBD1. The CDR3 length is 15 residues. J was trimmed by 2 bases and V by 3 bases; bases with no gene match: 7. Germline loops: CDR1 LNHNV, CDR2 YYDKDF (reference sequence). Here the CDR3 DNA reads TGTGCCACCAGCAGGGACAGGAGAGAACCCTACGAGCAGTACTTC. It yields the protein CATSRDRREPYEQYF.

The DNA of the CDR3 is TGCGCCAGCAGCTTGGAAGGGGGGGGCGGGACCCGCACAGATACGCAGTATTTT. It yields the protein CASSLEGGGGTRTDTQYF. The rearrangement links TRBV5-1 to TRBJ2-3; tentatively, D is TRBD2 (7 bases). Trimming shortened V by 0 bases and J by 1 base, and 18 bases separated the two germline ends. The length of the CDR3 is 18 residues. Germline V CDR1 and CDR2: SGHRS, YFSETQ.

The chain has TRBV19 and TRBJ2-2; D remains ambiguous. Germline values: CDR1 LNHDA, CDR2 SQIVND (reference sequence). CDR3 length: 14 amino acids. V lost 2 bases to trimming and J lost 2 bases, with 6 bases between them. CDR3 DNA sequence: TGTGCCAGTAGTATACCTCTAAACACCGGGGAGCTGTTTTTT. Amino acid sequence: CASSIPLNTGELFF.

V is TRBV28 and J is TRBJ2-3; D possibly corresponds to TRBD2 (5 bases). This CDR3 region has 15 residues. Deletions cut 7 bases from V and 4 bases from J, with 18 bases between. Per germline, CDR1 MDHEN and CDR2 SYDVKM. The chain's CDR3 is CASNRRVHGADTQYF. The CDR3 coding sequence is TGTGCCAGCAATAGGCGGGTGCACGGGGCAGATACGCAGTATTTT.

The rearrangement links TRBV28 to TRBJ2-1; 10 bases line up with TRBD2. The trim removed 5 bases at V and 6 bases at J, leaving 7 bases unmatched. Germline V gene lookup returns CDR1 MDHEN and CDR2 SYDVKM. The CDR3 loop spans 15 amino acids. CDR3 loop: CASSTPSGRANEQFF. CDR3 bases: TGTGCCAGCAGTACCCCGAGCGGGAGGGCCAATGAGCAGTTCTTC.

In regard to this clone: At one end, the junction sequence differs from germline, possibly due to a read error. The V call is TRBV7-9, the J call TRBJ2-3, with D unresolved. Germline values: CDR1 SEHNR, CDR2 FQNEAQ (reference sequence). The CDR3 is 12 residues long. This CDR3 is CSSSPPTDTQYF. DNA of the CDR3: TGTTCCAGCAGCCCCCCTACAGATACGCAGTATTTT. The variable domain in full, with the rest retrieved from reference TRBV7-9 and TRBJ2-3, is DTGVSQNPRHKITKRGQNVTFRCDPISEHNRLYWYRQTLGQGPEFLTYFQNEAQLEKSRLLSDRFSAERPKGSFSTLEIQRTEQGDSAMYLCSSSPPTDTQYFGPGTRLTVL.

The chain carries TRBV27 and TRBJ2-2; TRBD2 matches at 7 bases. Looked up from germline, CDR1 is MNHEY and CDR2 is SMNVEV (reference sequence). Trimming took 5 bases from V and 5 from J; bases not matched to a gene: 8. The CDR3 covers 15 residues. The CDR3 coding sequence is TGTGCCAGCAGTGACCAACCGGGACTAACCGGGGAGCTGTTTTTT. Residues: CASSDQPGLTGELFF.

This clone was counted a few times. V is TRBV30 and J is TRBJ2-3; 9 positions agree with TRBD2. Germline loops: CDR1 GTSNPN, CDR2 SVGIG (reference sequence). The CDR3 consists of 16 residues. The ends lost 4 bases at V and 2 bases at J; junction bases unmatched: 10. CDR3 coding DNA: TGTGCCTGGAAAACCAAACGACTAGCGGACACAGATACGCAGTATTTT. Translating gives CAWKTKRLADTDTQYF. Full variable domain (missing parts from reference TRBV30 and TRBJ2-3): SQTIHQWPATLVQPVGSPLSLECTVEGTSNPNLYWYRQAAGRGLQLLFYSVGIGQISSEVPQNLSASRPQDRQFILSSKKLLLSDSGFYLCAWKTKRLADTDTQYFGPGTRLTVL.

The V call is TRBV7-2, the J call TRBJ2-7; no clear D. Per germline, CDR1 SGHTA and CDR2 FQGNSA. The length of the CDR3 is 15 residues. V shed 3 bases and J shed 1 base, with 13 bases lying between them. The CDR3 bases are TGTGCCAGCAGCTTCCGACAAGTGGCTTCCTACGAGCAGTACTTC. Translating it yields CASSFRQVASYEQYF. Drawing the rest from reference TRBV7-2 and TRBJ2-7, the complete variable domain is GAGVSQSPSNKVTEKGKDVELRCDPISGHTALYWYRQSLGQGLEFLIYFQGNSAPDKSGLPSDRFSAERTGGSVSTLTIQRTQQEDSAVYLCASSFRQVASYEQYFGPGTRLTVT.

This rearrangement joins TRBV19 to TRBJ2-5, with TRBD2 matching 8 bases. The CDR3 has 14 residues. V lost 6 bases and J lost 5; bases outside the gene matches: 8. Germline CDR1 reads LNHDA; CDR2 reads SQIVND (reference sequence). The CDR3 coding sequence is TGTGCCAGTAGAACTCATAGCGGGATTGAGACCCAGTACTTC. This translates into CASRTHSGIETQYF.

This clone was found a few times. CDR3 region: CASGGDRSTYEQYF. Written as DNA, the CDR3 is TGTGCCAGTGGCGGGGACAGGTCTACTTACGAGCAGTACTTC. The rearrangement joins TRBV19 to TRBJ2-7, with TRBD1 matching over 8 bases. Germline-derived CDR1 and CDR2 are LNHDA and SQIVND (reference sequence). The J segment lost 4 bases and the V segment lost 8 bases, leaving 10 bases of the junction unmatched. The CDR3 is made up of 14 amino acids.

Comments on this clone: One end of the junction varies from germline; a read error may be responsible. V is TRBV7-9 and J is TRBJ2-7, with 9 nucleotides matching TRBD2. Looked up from germline, CDR1 is SEHNR and CDR2 is FQNEAQ (reference sequence). The CDR3 runs to 15 residues. The CDR3 here is CSSTGGRGSSYEQYF. The CDR3 DNA sequence: TGTTCCAGCACGGGCGGGAGGGGAAGCTCCTACGAGCAGTACTTC.